Listed here is a single T cell receptor beta chain. This CDR3 region has 14 residues. V was clipped by 0 bases and J by 6 bases, with 11 bases between them. Germline V gene sequence: CDR1 MGHRA, CDR2 YSYEKL. The data were produced by immunoSEQ multiplex PCR, yet TCRdb's version contains in-frame clones alone and is incomplete. The data contain about 270,000 clones, 85% to 90% of them singletons. This sample was taken from a study of blood T cell repertoires in COVID-19. Study in general: T cells, B-cell-depleted T cells, or PBMCs provided the cDNA or gDNA that served as material.

The J gene is TRBJ1-1, the V gene TRBV4-1, with a possible D match to TRBD1 (5 bases). The clonotype comes from a woman in her twenties or thirties with COVID-19, enrolled during active disease. Sample: peripheral blood. The CDR3 DNA follows: TGCGCCAGCAGCCAAGAAAGGGGAGGGCCTGAAGCTTTCTTT. This codes for CASSQERGGPEAFF.